The clone carrying this T cell receptor (beta chain) was counted once. Its antigen is as yet unknown. This sample was included in a study of cytomegalovirus exposure and HLA in healthy donors. Study results and caveats: The study dropped some indistinguishable V segments, TRBV6-2 and TRBV6-3 among them.

The study ran its PCR with 60 Vbeta and 13 Jbeta primers. Sequencing used immunoSEQ multiplex PCR; TCRdb keeps in-frame clones, though not all of them. Of about 150,000 clones in the sample, roughly four fifths were seen once. V was shortened by 6 bases and J by 6 bases, with 18 bases between the two germline ends. The germline V gene has CDR1 MDHEN and CDR2 SYDVKM. This CDR3 region has 14 residues. This sequence originates from a man aged 18 to 30 in good health and CMV-seronegative. The V and J genes are TRBV28 and TRBJ2-7, with D perhaps matching TRBD1 (7 bases). The sequenced sample was PBMCs. For the CDR3, the DNA is TGTGCCAGCAGGAAGCAGGGGGGCGCGGGCGAGCAGTACTTC. It translates to CASRKQGGAGEQYF. Full variable domain (rest looked up from reference TRBV28 and TRBJ2-7): DVKVTQSSRYLVKRTGEKVFLECVQDMDHENMFWYRQDPGLGLRLIYFSYDVKMKEKGDIPEGYSVSREKKERFSLILESASTNQTSMYLCASRKQGGAGEQYFGPGTRLTVT.